This passage covers 21 T cell receptor beta chains from one sample sequenced in a study of blood T cell repertoires in COVID-19. Sequenced by immunoSEQ multiplex PCR; TCRdb stores in-frame clones only, minus some. The sample shows roughly 31,000 clones, more than 80% of them seen only once. The sequenced sample consisted of peripheral blood. Receptors were obtained from a man at least 80 years old with acute or convalescent COVID-19.

This clone was picked up one time. The CDR3 DNA follows: TGTGCCAGCAGCTCCGACAGGGGGCGACGGGGCTACACCTTC. As protein: CASSSDRGRRGYTF. The rearrangement joins TRBV5-8 to TRBJ1-2; 10 bases are shared with TRBD1. This CDR3 region has 14 residues. Trimming cost V 3 bases and J 8 bases; bases outside gene matches: 7. Germline loops: CDR1 SGHTS, CDR2 YDEGEE.

The table lists this clone with a count of one. The chain uses TRBV10-3 and TRBJ1-2; 7 bases map to TRBD1. This CDR3 has 13 amino acids. Germline CDR1 and CDR2: ENHRY and SYGVKD. V dropped 10 bases and J dropped 0; count of bases not matched to a gene: 5. The CDR3, as DNA: TGTGCCACGGCCGGGACAGCTAACTATGGCTACACCTTC. Its protein is CATAGTANYGYTF.

The rearrangement links TRBV18 to TRBJ1-1, with D possibly being TRBD1 (5 bases). The CDR3 totals 14 residues. Trimming stripped 2 bases from V and 3 bases from J, with 10 bases between. Germline CDR1 and CDR2: KGHSH and LQKENI. The CDR3 protein is CASSPVRDYTEAFF. The CDR3 DNA sequence: TGTGCCAGCTCACCAGTCCGGGACTACACTGAAGCTTTCTTT.

The chain is built from TRBV28 and TRBJ1-5; the D gene is possibly TRBD1 (6 bases). Trimming stripped 6 bases from V and 4 bases from J, with 13 bases between. Germline loops: CDR1 MDHEN, CDR2 SYDVKM. CDR3 length: 14 residues. The CDR3 DNA is TGTGCCAGCAGAGCAGGGGTCGTAAATCAGCCCCAGCATTTT. As protein: CASRAGVVNQPQHF.

V usage is TRBV5-1 and J usage is TRBJ2-7; 9 nucleotides match TRBD2. CDR1 SGHRS and CDR2 YFSETQ come from the germline V gene. After removal of 1 base from V and 2 bases from J, the junction contained 10 bases not matched to a gene. This CDR3 has 17 amino acids. The CDR3 here is CASSLFSFGGGAYEQYF. The CDR3 nucleotides are TGCGCCAGCAGCTTGTTTTCGTTTGGCGGGGGGGCCTACGAGCAGTACTTC.

V usage is TRBV27 and J usage is TRBJ1-5, with 9 bases aligning to TRBD1. Germline assignment: CDR1 MNHEY and CDR2 SMNVEV (reference sequence). Trimming at V came to 6 bases and at J to 6 bases, leaving 6 bases not matched to a gene. The CDR3 runs to 14 residues. The CDR3 here is CASRPTGGGQPQHF. CDR3 nucleotides: TGTGCCAGCAGGCCGACAGGGGGTGGTCAGCCCCAGCATTTT.

The chain combines TRBV9 with TRBJ1-4, with 8 nucleotides matching TRBD1. V dropped 4 bases and J dropped 7; count of bases not matched to a gene: 9. Germline values: CDR1 SGDLS, CDR2 YYNGEE. The CDR3 is 15 amino acids. CDR3 DNA: TGTGCCAGCAGCATAAGGACAGGGTCTACTGAAAAACTGTTTTTT. As protein: CASSIRTGSTEKLFF.

This chain links TRBV7-9 with TRBJ1-5, with TRBD1 matching 8 bases. The CDR3 is 14 residues long. Germline trimming cut 6 bases from V and 4 bases from J; bases unmatched to any gene: 5. Germline V gene lookup returns CDR1 SEHNR and CDR2 FQNEAQ (reference sequence). The CDR3 loop is CASSQGAPNQPQHF. CDR3 in DNA: TGTGCCAGCAGTCAGGGGGCCCCTAATCAGCCCCAGCATTTT.

V and J are TRBV19 and TRBJ1-5; 9 nucleotides match TRBD1. This CDR3 is built from 15 residues. CDR1 and CDR2 (germline): LNHDA, SQIVND (reference sequence). V trimming: 5 bases; J trimming: 4 bases; junction bases outside the gene matches: 6. For the CDR3, the DNA is TGTGCCAGTAGTCAATTCGGACAGGGGAATCAGCCCCAGCATTTT. Protein product: CASSQFGQGNQPQHF.

The chain carries TRBV5-1 and TRBJ1-1; D is possibly TRBD1 (6 bases). Trimming removed 1 base at V and 6 bases at J, with 10 bases between. CDR3 length: 13 residues. Germline loops: CDR1 SGHRS, CDR2 YFSETQ. CDR3 coding DNA: TGCGCCAGCAGCTTGCAGGGGAGGGCTGAAGCTTTCTTT. Its protein is CASSLQGRAEAFF.

The J gene is TRBJ1-5, the V gene TRBV7-2; D is perhaps TRBD1 (5 bases). The CDR3 runs 13 residues. Per germline, CDR1 SGHTA and CDR2 FQGNSA. V was shortened by 2 bases and J by 7 bases, with 9 bases between the two germline ends. The CDR3 DNA follows: TGTGCCAGCAGCTTAACGGGGGACCAGCCCCAGCATTTT. Its protein product is CASSLTGDQPQHF.

The gene calls are TRBV28 and TRBJ2-1; no clear D gene. Trimming removed 5 bases at V and 4 bases at J, with 18 bases between. CDR1 is MDHEN and CDR2 is SYDVKM in the germline V gene. CDR3 length: 16 amino acids. The CDR3 loop is CASSGNIGGRYNEQFF. The CDR3 coding sequence is TGTGCCAGCAGTGGAAATATCGGTGGCAGGTACAATGAGCAGTTCTTC.

The chain recombines TRBV5-5 with TRBJ2-2; the match to TRBD1 covers 8 bases. The J segment lost 5 bases and the V segment lost 4 bases, leaving 4 bases of the junction unmatched. The CDR3 contains 14 residues. Germline CDR1 is SGHKS and CDR2 is YYEKEE (reference sequence). The CDR3 coding sequence is TGTGCCAGCAGCCTCGGACAGGGAACCGGGGAGCTGTTTTTT. Protein: CASSLGQGTGELFF.

The chain employs TRBV30 and TRBJ1-5; a possible D gene is TRBD1 (6 bases). Trimming left V 0 bases short and J 1 base short, with 13 bases between. The germline V gene encodes CDR1 GTSNPN and CDR2 SVGIG (reference sequence). The CDR3 consists of 16 residues. CDR3 sequence reads: CAWSVQGMGSNQPQHF. Written as DNA, the CDR3 is TGTGCCTGGAGTGTACAGGGAATGGGCAGCAATCAGCCCCAGCATTTT.

This chain uses TRBV2 with TRBJ2-5; possible D gene TRBD1, 5 bases. CDR1 and CDR2 from the germline V gene are SNHLY and FYNNEI. This CDR3 spans 13 amino acids. V dropped 4 bases and J dropped 1 base, with 7 bases sitting between them. The CDR3 loop reads CASSGQGQETQYF. In DNA, the CDR3 is TGTGCCAGCAGTGGGCAGGGCCAAGAGACCCAGTACTTC.

This chain links TRBV28 with TRBJ2-7; D is possibly TRBD2 (5 bases). The length of the CDR3 is 15 residues. The V gene lost 5 bases and the J gene lost 5 bases, with 19 bases spanning the gap. CDR1 is MDHEN, CDR2 SYDVKM, per germline. CDR3 coding DNA: TGTGCCAGCAGTCCCCCCGACTACACCGGGGACGAGCAGTACTTC. It specifies CASSPPDYTGDEQYF.

The V call is TRBV7-9, the J call TRBJ1-1; maybe TRBD1 (5 bases). CDR1 is SEHNR and CDR2 is FQNEAQ in the germline V gene (reference sequence). The CDR3 consists of 13 residues. Trimming took off 6 bases at V and 3 bases at J, with 11 bases between the two ends. The CDR3 protein is CASSQAGDTEAFF. CDR3 sequence (DNA): TGTGCCAGCAGTCAAGCGGGGGACACTGAAGCTTTCTTT.

The V gene is TRBV21-1, the J gene TRBJ1-4. TRBV21-1 is listed as a pseudogene. The CDR3 runs 17 residues. Here the CDR3 DNA reads TGTGCCAGGCCGGGTCGTAACCCTCTGGCAACTAATGAAAAACTGTTTTTT. Translating gives CARPGRNPLATNEKLFF.

The chain employs TRBV30 and TRBJ1-2; D is ambiguous. The V end lost 2 bases, the J end lost 3 bases, and 10 bases lay between the germline ends. The CDR3 is 13 residues long. CDR1 is GTSNPN and CDR2 is SVGIG in the germline V gene (reference sequence). The CDR3 protein is CAWSRTRDYGYTF. The CDR3 nucleotides are TGTGCCTGGAGTCGAACACGGGACTATGGCTACACCTTC.

The J gene is TRBJ2-7, the V gene TRBV9, with 7 bases aligning to TRBD1. Germline V gene sequence: CDR1 SGDLS, CDR2 YYNGEE. The trim removed 4 bases at V and 1 base at J, leaving 8 bases unmatched. This CDR3 is built from 15 residues. The CDR3 DNA reads TGTGCCAGCAGCTCCCAGGCAGGGGGATCCTACGAGCAGTACTTC. Its translation: CASSSQAGGSYEQYF. Filled out from reference TRBV9 and TRBJ2-7, the complete variable domain reads DSGVTQTPKHLITATGQRVTLRCSPRSGDLSVYWYQQSLDQGLQFLIQYYNGEERAKGNILERFSAQQFPDLHSELNLSSLELGDSALYFCASSSQAGGSYEQYFGPGTRLTVT.

The chain is built from TRBV5-1 and TRBJ2-7; a possible D gene is TRBD2 (5 bases). This CDR3 region has 15 residues. Trimming cost V 4 bases and J 2 bases, with 16 bases left between them. In germline, CDR1 is SGHRS, CDR2 YFSETQ. The CDR3 DNA reads as TGCGCCAGCAGCCTCAGGACTGAACCTACCTACGAGCAGTACTTC. This codes for CASSLRTEPTYEQYF.